The 24 T cell receptor beta chains below come from one sample, sequenced in a study of T cells after yellow fever vaccination (dated by TCRdb to about 2019). The sample's treatment or condition label, in plain terms: live attenuated yellow fever vaccine strain. The library relied on 5' RACE. Sequencing used an Illumina NovaSeq 6000. TCRdb's own reprocessing of the public reads used fastp at Q25 and MiXCR and kept productive beta chains. Each entry is one CDR3 protein sequence, shown with its most common DNA and genes. The sample has approximately 93,000 distinct CDR3 sequences on record, around 5.8% of them singletons. The biggest ten clones account for more than 40% of the sample. The material was CD8+ T cells sorted from PBMCs, obtained 10 days after the yellow fever booster vaccination. The receptors were sampled from a young man who received the YFV17D yellow fever vaccine.

This clonotype has only a few counts. The gene calls are TRBV5-1 and TRBJ1-5; 9 nucleotides match TRBD1. The CDR3 is made up of 16 amino acids. From germline, CDR1 is SGHRS and CDR2 YFSETQ. V lost 5 bases, J lost 7 bases, and 13 bases stayed unmatched. CDR3 nucleotides: TGCGCCAGCAGGCCATGGCCGGACAGGGGCACCCAGCCCCAGCATTTT. Translation gives CASRPWPDRGTQPQHF.

The sample holds a few counts of this clonotype. The V and J genes are TRBV20-1 and TRBJ2-7, with 9 bases aligning to TRBD1. CDR3 size: 11 residues. The J segment lost 6 bases and the V segment lost 6 bases, leaving 3 bases of the junction unmatched. From germline, CDR1 is DFQATT and CDR2 SNEGSKA (reference sequence). The CDR3 is CSAQTGGEQYV. As DNA, the CDR3 is TGCAGTGCCCAGACAGGGGGCGAGCAGTACGTC.

This chain connects TRBV20-1 to TRBJ1-1; D gene uncertain. The CDR3 contains 14 residues. V gave up 3 bases and J gave up 0 bases, with 11 bases separating them. Germline V gene data show CDR1 as DFQATT and CDR2 as SNEGSKA (reference sequence). The CDR3 DNA reads TGCAGTGCTAGGGAGGCCGGGTTGAACACTGAAGCTTTCTTT. This sequence encodes CSAREAGLNTEAFF.

The chain is built from TRBV7-9 and TRBJ2-5, with D unresolved. The CDR3 has 14 residues. Germline lookup yields CDR1 SEHNR and CDR2 FQNEAQ (reference sequence). With 0 bases removed from V and 2 bases from J, the gap between germline ends came to 7 bases. In DNA, the CDR3 is TGTGCCAGCAGCTTAGCGTTCGGTCAAGAGACCCAGTACTTC. Translating gives CASSLAFGQETQYF.

This clonotype has ten or more counts. The V call is TRBV12-3 or TRBV12-4, the J call TRBJ2-1; D is unclear. Trimming stripped 9 bases from V and 4 bases from J, with 10 bases between. The CDR3 covers 12 residues. CDR3 residues: CASTQNYNEQFF. The CDR3, as DNA: TGTGCCAGTACGCAGAATTACAATGAGCAGTTCTTC.

This chain uses TRBV6-2 or TRBV6-3 with TRBJ2-7; 7 bases match TRBD1. The trim removed 0 bases at V and 6 bases at J, leaving 8 bases unmatched. The CDR3 runs to 15 residues. Germline lookup yields CDR1 MNHEY and CDR2 SVGEGT. The DNA of the CDR3 is TGTGCCAGCAGTTACTCCCCTAAAGGGGGCATCGAGCAGTACGTC. It specifies CASSYSPKGGIEQYV.

This clonotype has a handful of counts. The J gene is TRBJ2-7, the V gene TRBV6-1; no definite D call. CDR3 size: 10 residues. The germline V gene encodes CDR1 MNHNS and CDR2 SASEGT. Trimming took off 6 bases at V and 3 bases at J, with 3 bases between the two ends. DNA for the CDR3: TGTGCCAGCAGCGACTACGAGCAGTACGTC. It translates to CASSDYEQYV.

In its sample, this clonotype was seen a few times. The chain combines TRBV7-8 with TRBJ2-2; D gene unclear. The CDR3 runs to 14 residues. The germline V gene encodes CDR1 SGHVS and CDR2 FQNEAQ. The V gene lost 1 base and the J gene lost 0 bases, with 3 bases spanning the gap. The CDR3 is CASSLDPNTGELFF. The CDR3 DNA reads TGTGCCAGCAGCTTAGACCCGAACACCGGGGAGCTGTTTTTT.

There are many counts of this clonotype. The chain carries TRBV5-5 and TRBJ2-7; perhaps TRBD1 as D (5 bases). This CDR3 is built from 15 residues. CDR1 SGHKS and CDR2 YYEKEE come from the germline V gene (reference sequence). V lost 2 bases and J 3 bases, leaving 15 bases between the germline ends. CDR3 in amino acids: CASSLGTGPFYEQYV. DNA for the CDR3: TGTGCCAGCAGCTTAGGAACAGGTCCCTTCTACGAGCAGTACGTC.

Only a few counts were recorded for this clonotype. The rearrangement joins TRBV20-1 to TRBJ2-1; TRBD1 agrees at 12 bases. Looked up from germline, CDR1 is DFQATT and CDR2 is SNEGSKA (reference sequence). After removal of 3 bases from V and 2 bases from J, the junction contained 5 bases not matched to a gene. The CDR3 totals 16 residues. The CDR3 here is CSARLGQGATYNEQFF. In nucleotides, the CDR3 is TGCAGTGCTAGGTTGGGACAGGGGGCAACCTACAATGAGCAGTTCTTC.

This clonotype was detected only a few times. V and J are TRBV25-1 and TRBJ2-3, with 7 bases lining up with TRBD2. V dropped 5 bases and J dropped 0; count of bases not matched to a gene: 8. The CDR3 runs 16 residues. The germline gives CDR1 MGHDK, CDR2 SYGVNS. CDR3 sequence reads: CASSPERGASTDTQYF. CDR3 sequence (DNA): TGTGCCAGCAGTCCCGAGCGGGGCGCTAGCACAGATACGCAGTATTTT. Variable domain in full (rest from reference TRBV25-1 and TRBJ2-3): EADIYQTPRYLVIGTGKKITLECSQTMGHDKMYWYQQDPGMELHLIHYSYGVNSTEKGDLSSESTVSRIRTEHFPLTLESARPSHTSQYLCASSPERGASTDTQYFGPGTRLTVL.

The rearrangement links TRBV27 to TRBJ2-7, with D possibly matching TRBD2 (5 bases). The germline CDR1 and CDR2 sequences are MNHEY and SMNVEV (reference sequence). The CDR3 totals 14 residues. V lost 11 bases and J lost 3, with 20 bases in between. The chain's CDR3 is CAEGVYLGFYEQYV. The CDR3 bases are TGTGCCGAGGGCGTTTACTTGGGGTTCTACGAGCAGTACGTC.

This clonotype was seen many times. DNA of the CDR3: TGTGCCAGCAGCCCAGGGCTTGACTCCTACGAGCAGTACGTC. Encoded protein: CASSPGLDSYEQYV. The chain employs TRBV3-1 and TRBJ2-7; D perhaps matches TRBD1 (5 bases). The V end lost 4 bases, the J end lost 0 bases, and 10 bases lay between the germline ends. The CDR3 extends over 14 amino acids. Germline CDR1 and CDR2: LGHDT and YNNKEL (reference sequence).

The chain employs TRBV13 and TRBJ1-1, with D possibly TRBD1 on 5 matching bases. The germline V gene has CDR1 PRHDT and CDR2 FYEKMQ (reference sequence). Trimming cost V 5 bases and J 5 bases, with 12 bases left between them. The CDR3 is 13 residues long. The CDR3 sequence: CASSPSRGTEAFF. As DNA, the CDR3 is TGTGCCAGCAGCCCCTCCCGGGGGACTGAAGCTTTCTTT.

Here the CDR3 reads CASSSQTRVKKTQYF. CDR3 sequence (DNA): TGTGCCAGCAGCTCCCAAACACGGGTGAAAAAGACCCAGTACTTC. This chain uses TRBV7-2 with TRBJ2-5, with D unresolved. Trimming shortened V by 4 bases and J by 6 bases, and 18 bases separated the two germline ends. The length of the CDR3 is 15 residues. In germline, CDR1 is SGHTA, CDR2 FQGNSA.

V gene TRBV6-5 combines with J gene TRBJ2-3; 9 positions agree with TRBD2. The length of the CDR3 is 16 residues. V was pared by 2 bases and J by 0 bases, with 3 bases of the junction left unmatched. The V gene's germline CDR1 is MNHEY and CDR2 SVGAGI. The CDR3 DNA follows: TGTGCCAGCAGTTACATTGCGGGGGGGAGCACAGATACGCAGTATTTT. This codes for CASSYIAGGSTDTQYF.

The chain joins TRBV3-1 to TRBJ2-4, with D perhaps TRBD2 (5 bases). This CDR3 comprises 16 residues. Looked up from germline, CDR1 is LGHDT and CDR2 is YNNKEL (reference sequence). Trimming took 4 bases from V and 3 from J, leaving 16 bases between them. The CDR3 DNA reads as TGTGCCAGCAGCCCAATGCAGCGGTCCGGCAAAAACATTCAGTACTTC. Residues: CASSPMQRSGKNIQYF.

The table lists this clonotype with a few counts. The gene calls are TRBV6-2 or TRBV6-3 and TRBJ2-3, with 7 bases matching TRBD2. Germline V lookup: CDR1 MNHEY, CDR2 SVGEGT. V shed 2 bases and J 3 bases; nucleotides not matched to a gene: 5. The CDR3 consists of 15 residues. CDR3 bases: TGTGCCAGCAGTTACGAGGGACTACGTACAGATACGCAGTATTTT. Protein product: CASSYEGLRTDTQYF.

The chain is built from TRBV2 and TRBJ2-5; the match to TRBD2 covers 9 bases. With 5 bases clipped from V and 3 bases from J, the junction kept 10 bases outside the gene matches. This CDR3 comprises 16 residues. The germline V gene encodes CDR1 SNHLY and CDR2 FYNNEI. DNA of the CDR3: TGTGCCAGCAGTCACGACTCCATAGCGGGGGAAGAGACCCAGTACTTC. As protein: CASSHDSIAGEETQYF.

This clonotype occurred a few times. The V gene is TRBV10-3, the J gene TRBJ2-1, with TRBD2 matching over 10 bases. V lost 6 bases, J lost 5 bases, and 7 bases stayed unmatched. The CDR3 has 15 residues. Germline lookup yields CDR1 ENHRY and CDR2 SYGVKD. The CDR3 bases are TGTGCCATCAGAGCCGGGACTAGCGCTCACAATGAGCAGTTCTTC. As protein: CAIRAGTSAHNEQFF.

The chain combines TRBV7-3 with TRBJ2-1; a weak D match, TRBD1 (5 bases). Germline values: CDR1 SGHTA, CDR2 FQGTGA. The CDR3 covers 19 residues. Trimming took off 1 base at V and 0 bases at J, with 19 bases between the two ends. DNA of the CDR3: TGTGCCAGCAGCTTAAATGAGGCAGGGCTATTGAGCTCCTACAATGAGCAGTTCTTC. This encodes CASSLNEAGLLSSYNEQFF.

The gene calls are TRBV18 and TRBJ2-7; 8 nucleotides agree with TRBD1. The V gene end was trimmed by 3 bases and the J gene end by 5 bases; junction bases not matched to a gene: 3. The CDR3 has 13 amino acids. Germline values: CDR1 KGHSH, CDR2 LQKENI. In DNA form, the CDR3 reads TGTGCCAGCTCACCGGACAGGGCCGACGAGCAGTACTTC. This sequence encodes CASSPDRADEQYF.

The chain uses TRBV6-2 or TRBV6-3 and TRBJ2-3, with D uncertain. V lost 6 bases and J lost 8, with 12 bases in between. The CDR3 extends over 12 amino acids. CDR1 is MNHEY, CDR2 SVGEGT, per germline. The CDR3 sequence is CASSFDRGTQYF. The DNA of the CDR3 is TGTGCCAGCAGCTTCGACCGCGGTACGCAGTATTTT.

This clonotype was found a few times. One end of the junction fails to match germline, which may point to a read error. The chain has TRBV6-5 and TRBJ2-5, with TRBD2 identical over 8 bases. From germline, CDR1 is MNHEY and CDR2 SVGAGI. The CDR3 runs to 15 residues. CDR3 nucleotides: TGTGCCAGCAGTTGGTCTGCGGGGGGTGCAGAGGCCCAGTACTTC. It codes for CASSWSAGGAEAQYF.